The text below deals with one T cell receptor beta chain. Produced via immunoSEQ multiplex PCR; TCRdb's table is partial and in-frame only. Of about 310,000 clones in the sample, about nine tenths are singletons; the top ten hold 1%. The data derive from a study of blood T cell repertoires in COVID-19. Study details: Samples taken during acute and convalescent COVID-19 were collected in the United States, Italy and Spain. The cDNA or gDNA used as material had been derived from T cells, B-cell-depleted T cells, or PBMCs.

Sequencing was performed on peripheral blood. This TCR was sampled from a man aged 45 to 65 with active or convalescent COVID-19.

CDR3 nucleotides: TGTGCCAGCAGTTTGTATCAGGGATCTGCCTACGAGCAGTACTTC. Translating it yields CASSLYQGSAYEQYF. The V gene is TRBV27, the J gene TRBJ2-7; a weak D match, TRBD1 (5 bases). There are 15 residues in the CDR3. Trimming left V 3 bases short and J 2 bases short, with 14 bases between. Germline V gene lookup returns CDR1 MNHEY and CDR2 SMNVEV (reference sequence).